This TCR beta chain was captured by sequencing in a study of blood T cells in healthy people across ages. Germline V gene data show CDR1 as MNHEY and CDR2 as SVGEGT. The V end was cut by 5 bases, the J end by 2 bases, with 18 bases between. The CDR3 extends over 16 amino acids. A second about 7 to 11 cycle PCR used barcoded and J-beta primers. MiXCR was run by TCRdb on the 5' RACE reads, yielding one entry per CDR3 protein. Of about 1.6 million distinct CDR3 sequences in the sample, about 31% are singletons; the top ten hold over 9%. The study, taken as a whole, reports: The study could not conclusively compare naive and antigen-experienced cells, given its unsorted PBMCs.

In its sample, this clonotype was seen a few times. The antigen remains undetermined. Healthy individuals of Caucasian origin from Russia, aged about 6 to 100, served as donors. With each sample, at least 6 micrograms of total RNA were extracted. V and J are TRBV6-2 or TRBV6-3 and TRBJ1-2; D is perhaps TRBD1 (6 bases). The sequence came from a woman under 40 in good health. The specimen was blood. CDR3 protein: CASSRGPGHRNYGYTF. The CDR3, as DNA: TGTGCCAGCAGTAGGGGCCCGGGACATAGAAACTATGGCTACACCTTC.